The clone carrying this TCR beta chain was detected once. The sample comes from a study of tissue T cells after allogeneic stem cell transplantation. Sequencing was performed with immunoSEQ multiplex PCR; in TCRdb, only in-frame clones are kept and a portion is missing. The data show about 26,000 clones, about 90% seen once. There are 14 residues in the CDR3. CDR1 and CDR2 from the germline V gene are SGHAT and FQNNGV. The ends lost 5 bases at V and 6 bases at J; junction bases unmatched: 5. Specimen: blood, collected before transplantation. The sequence came from a male donor aged 60 or over who later had graft-versus-host disease after an allogeneic stem cell transplant. The chain combines TRBV11-2 with TRBJ2-3; 10 nucleotides line up with TRBD1. The CDR3, as DNA: TGTGCCAGCAGCCGCGACAGGGGGCCGGATACGCAGTATTTT. Translating gives CASSRDRGPDTQYF.